The T cell receptor beta chain under discussion was sequenced for a study of blood T cell repertoires in COVID-19. Turning to the study itself: COVID-19 samples from acute and convalescent phases originated in the United States, Italy and Spain.

A few counts support this clone. The germline gives CDR1 KGHDR, CDR2 SFDVKD. The CDR3 length is 15 residues. V lost 2 bases to trimming and J lost 1 base, with 10 bases between them. In the authors' methods: Amplifying reference gene primers gave estimates of nucleated cell counts. Repertoires were generated with immunoSEQ multiplex PCR, while TCRdb's copy carries only in-frame clones and drops some. That table gives V, J and clone size, and the DNA gave D and trimming. The sample consists of fewer than 250,000 clones, 70% to 90% of them appearing once. Sequencing was done on a sample of peripheral blood. This chain links TRBV24-1 with TRBJ2-5; TRBD2 might be the D (6 bases). The TCR originated in a woman aged 45 to 65 with active or convalescent COVID-19. The DNA for the CDR3 is TGTGCCACCAGTGATTCGGGACTGACCCAAGAGACCCAGTACTTC. Translation: CATSDSGLTQETQYF.